One sample yielded the 3 T cell receptor beta chains listed below, sequenced in a study of CD8+ T cells in alopecia areata. Sequencing templates came from extracted RNA that was reverse transcribed into cDNA. Clones were sequenced by immunoSEQ multiplex PCR, and TCRdb holds only the in-frame ones, with some missing. The data hold about 210,000 clones, with roughly 56% observed a single time. The treatment denotes: oral pan-JAK inhibitor, 5-10 mg twice daily. Here the sequenced sample was CD4+ T cells sorted from blood, taken at week 4, from a patient treated with tofacitinib. The receptor source for this set is a human donor with alopecia areata.

This rearrangement joins TRBV30 to TRBJ1-5; perhaps TRBD1 as D (6 bases). CDR1 is GTSNPN and CDR2 is SVGIG in the germline V gene (reference sequence). The CDR3 loop spans 13 amino acids. V lost 5 bases and J lost 4, with 12 bases in between. In nucleotides, the CDR3 is TGTGCCTGGGCTTTAAGGGGGAATCAGCCCCAGCATTTT. Translating gives CAWALRGNQPQHF. The variable domain in full, with the rest retrieved from reference TRBV30 and TRBJ1-5, is SQTIHQWPATLVQPVGSPLSLECTVEGTSNPNLYWYRQAAGRGLQLLFYSVGIGQISSEVPQNLSASRPQDRQFILSSKKLLLSDSGFYLCAWALRGNQPQHFGDGTRLSIL.

The chain employs TRBV10-3 and TRBJ1-2; a weak D match, TRBD1 (5 bases). CDR3 length: 13 residues. The V gene lost 5 bases and the J gene lost 4 bases, with 11 bases spanning the gap. The germline V gene encodes CDR1 ENHRY and CDR2 SYGVKD. This CDR3 reads CAISPPGGYGYTF. Here the CDR3 DNA reads TGTGCCATCAGTCCCCCTGGGGGCTATGGCTACACCTTC.

This clone was seen more than once but under ten times. For the CDR3, the DNA is TGTGCCAGCAGCTTAGGGCCGAAGGCAACTAATGAAAAACTGTTTTTT. Residues: CASSLGPKATNEKLFF. The V call is TRBV7-8, the J call TRBJ1-4; no firm D call. CDR1 SGHVS and CDR2 FQNEAQ come from the germline V gene. Trimming removed 1 base at V and 0 bases at J, with 9 bases between. The CDR3 runs 16 residues.